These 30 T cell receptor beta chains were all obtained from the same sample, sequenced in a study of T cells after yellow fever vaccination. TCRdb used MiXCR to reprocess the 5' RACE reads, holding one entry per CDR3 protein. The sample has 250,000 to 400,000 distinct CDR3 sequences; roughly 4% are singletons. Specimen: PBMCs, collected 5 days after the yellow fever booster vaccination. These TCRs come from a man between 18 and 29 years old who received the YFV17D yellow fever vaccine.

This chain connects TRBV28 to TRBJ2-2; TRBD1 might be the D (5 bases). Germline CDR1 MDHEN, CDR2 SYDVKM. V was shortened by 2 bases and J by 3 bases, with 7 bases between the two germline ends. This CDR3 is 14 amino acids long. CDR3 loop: CASSLIGDTGELFF. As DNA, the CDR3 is TGTGCCAGCAGTTTAATAGGGGACACCGGGGAGCTGTTTTTT.

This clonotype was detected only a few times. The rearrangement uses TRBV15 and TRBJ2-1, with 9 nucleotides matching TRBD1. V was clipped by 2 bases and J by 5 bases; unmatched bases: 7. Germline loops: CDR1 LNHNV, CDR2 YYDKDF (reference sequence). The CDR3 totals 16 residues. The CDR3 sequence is CATSRSRDRENNEQFF. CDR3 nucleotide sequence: TGTGCCACCAGCAGATCCCGGGACAGGGAAAACAATGAGCAGTTCTTC.

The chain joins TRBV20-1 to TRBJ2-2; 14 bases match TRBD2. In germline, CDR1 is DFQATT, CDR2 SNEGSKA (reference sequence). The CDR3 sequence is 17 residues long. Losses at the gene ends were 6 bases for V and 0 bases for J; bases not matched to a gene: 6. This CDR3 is CSATGTSGGANTGELFF. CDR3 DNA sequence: TGCAGTGCAACCGGGACTAGCGGGGGCGCGAACACCGGGGAGCTGTTTTTT.

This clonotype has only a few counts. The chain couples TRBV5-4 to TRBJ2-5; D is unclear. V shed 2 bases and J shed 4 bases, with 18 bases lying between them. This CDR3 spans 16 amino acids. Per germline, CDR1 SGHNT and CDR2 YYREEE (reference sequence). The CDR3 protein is CASSLNSRSSPETQYF. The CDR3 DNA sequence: TGTGCCAGCAGCTTAAACTCGAGGTCGAGCCCAGAGACCCAGTACTTC.

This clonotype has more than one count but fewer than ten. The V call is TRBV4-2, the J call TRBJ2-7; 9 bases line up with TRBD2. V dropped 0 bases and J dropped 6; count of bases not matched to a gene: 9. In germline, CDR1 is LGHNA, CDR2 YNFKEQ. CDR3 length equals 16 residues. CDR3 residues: CASSQEGGGAVGEQYF. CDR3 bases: TGTGCCAGCAGCCAAGAAGGCGGGGGGGCCGTTGGCGAGCAGTACTTC.

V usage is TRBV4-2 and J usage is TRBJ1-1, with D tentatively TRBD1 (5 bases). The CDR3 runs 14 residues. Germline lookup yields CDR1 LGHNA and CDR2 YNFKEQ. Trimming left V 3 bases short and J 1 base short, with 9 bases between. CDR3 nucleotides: TGTGCCAGCAGCCACTTTGGGGGGAACACTGAAGCTTTCTTT. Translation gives CASSHFGGNTEAFF.

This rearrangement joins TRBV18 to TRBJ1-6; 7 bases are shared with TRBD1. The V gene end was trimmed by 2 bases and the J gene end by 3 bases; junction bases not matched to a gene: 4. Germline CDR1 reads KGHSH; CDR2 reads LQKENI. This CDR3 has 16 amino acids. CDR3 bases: TGTGCCAGCTCACCAATCAGGGACAGCTATAATTCACCCCTCCACTTT. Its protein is CASSPIRDSYNSPLHF. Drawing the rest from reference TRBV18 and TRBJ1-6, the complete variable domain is NAGVMQNPRHLVRRRGQEARLRCSPMKGHSHVYWYRQLPEEGLKFMVYLQKENIIDESGMPKERFSAEFPKEGPSILRIQQVVRGDSAAYFCASSPIRDSYNSPLHFGNGTRLTVT.

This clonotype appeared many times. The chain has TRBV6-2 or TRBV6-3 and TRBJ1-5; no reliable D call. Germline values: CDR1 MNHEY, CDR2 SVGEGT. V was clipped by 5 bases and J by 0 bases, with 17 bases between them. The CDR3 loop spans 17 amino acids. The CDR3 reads CASSRTRPLYSNQPQHF. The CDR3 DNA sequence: TGTGCCAGCAGTCGGACCCGGCCGCTATATAGCAATCAGCCCCAGCATTTT.

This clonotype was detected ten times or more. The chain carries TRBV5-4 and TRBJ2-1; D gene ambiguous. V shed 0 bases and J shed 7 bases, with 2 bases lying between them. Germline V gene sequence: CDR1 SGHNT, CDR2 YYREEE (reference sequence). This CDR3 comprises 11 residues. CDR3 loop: CASSLENEQFF. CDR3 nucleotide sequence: TGTGCCAGCAGCTTGGAGAATGAGCAGTTCTTC.

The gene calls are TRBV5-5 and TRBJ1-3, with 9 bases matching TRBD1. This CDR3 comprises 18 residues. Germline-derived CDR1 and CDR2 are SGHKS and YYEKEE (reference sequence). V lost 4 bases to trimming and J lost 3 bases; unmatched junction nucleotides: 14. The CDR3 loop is CASSLKPITGGGGNTIYF. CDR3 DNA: TGTGCCAGCAGCCTCAAACCGATTACAGGGGGCGGTGGAAACACCATATATTTT. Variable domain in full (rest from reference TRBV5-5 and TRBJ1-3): DAGVTQSPTHLIKTRGQQVTLRCSPISGHKSVSWYQQVLGQGPQFIFQYYEKEERGRGNFPDRFSARQFPNYSSELNVNALLLGDSALYLCASSLKPITGGGGNTIYFGEGSWLTVV.

Here the CDR3 reads CASSEPRRGTEAFF. The CDR3 bases are TGTGCCAGCAGCGAACCCAGGAGGGGAACTGAAGCTTTCTTT. The chain employs TRBV5-4 and TRBJ1-1; tentatively, D is TRBD1 (5 bases). V was shortened by 4 bases and J by 5 bases, with 15 bases between the two germline ends. Looked up from germline, CDR1 is SGHNT and CDR2 is YYREEE (reference sequence). The CDR3 length is 14 residues.

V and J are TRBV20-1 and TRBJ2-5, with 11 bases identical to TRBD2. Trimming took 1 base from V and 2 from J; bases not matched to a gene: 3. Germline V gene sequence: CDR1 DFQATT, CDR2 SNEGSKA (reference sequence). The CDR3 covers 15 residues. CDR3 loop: CSARASGGSQETQYF. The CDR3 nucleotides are TGCAGTGCTAGAGCTAGCGGGGGGTCGCAAGAGACCCAGTACTTC.

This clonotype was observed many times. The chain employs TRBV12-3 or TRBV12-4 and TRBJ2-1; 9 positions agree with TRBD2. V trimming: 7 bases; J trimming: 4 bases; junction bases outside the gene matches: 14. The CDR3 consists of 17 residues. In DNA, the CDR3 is TGTGCCAGCAACGTACCCTATGGCGGGGGGGCTTACAATGAGCAGTTCTTC. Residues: CASNVPYGGGAYNEQFF.

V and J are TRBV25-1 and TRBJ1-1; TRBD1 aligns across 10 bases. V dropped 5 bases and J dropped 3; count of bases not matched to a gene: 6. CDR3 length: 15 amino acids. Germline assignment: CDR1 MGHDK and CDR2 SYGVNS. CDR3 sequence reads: CASSRPGTGDTEAFF. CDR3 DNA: TGTGCCAGCAGTAGACCCGGGACAGGGGACACTGAAGCTTTCTTT.

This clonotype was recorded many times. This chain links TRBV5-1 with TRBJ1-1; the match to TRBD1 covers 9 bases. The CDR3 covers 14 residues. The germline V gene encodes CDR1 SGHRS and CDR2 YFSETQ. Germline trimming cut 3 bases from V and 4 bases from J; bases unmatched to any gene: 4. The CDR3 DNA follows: TGCGCCAGCAGCTCGGACAGGGGTGTCACTGAAGCTTTCTTT. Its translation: CASSSDRGVTEAFF. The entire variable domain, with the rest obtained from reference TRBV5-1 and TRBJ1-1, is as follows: KAGVTQTPRYLIKTRGQQVTLSCSPISGHRSVSWYQQTPGQGLQFLFEYFSETQRNKGNFPGRFSGRQFSNSRSEMNVSTLELGDSALYLCASSSDRGVTEAFFGQGTRLTVV.

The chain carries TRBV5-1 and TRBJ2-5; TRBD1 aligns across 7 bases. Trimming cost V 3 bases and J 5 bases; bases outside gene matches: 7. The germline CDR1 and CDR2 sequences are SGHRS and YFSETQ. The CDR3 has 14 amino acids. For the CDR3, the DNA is TGCGCCAGCAGCTCAGGGGGACAGATGGAGACCCAGTACTTC. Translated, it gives CASSSGGQMETQYF.

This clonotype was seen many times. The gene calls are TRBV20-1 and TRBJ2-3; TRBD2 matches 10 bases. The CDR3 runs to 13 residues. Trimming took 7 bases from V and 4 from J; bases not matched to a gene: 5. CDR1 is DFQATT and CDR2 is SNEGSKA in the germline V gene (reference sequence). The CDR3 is CSGTGTSADTQYF. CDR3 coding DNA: TGCAGTGGTACGGGGACTAGCGCAGATACGCAGTATTTT.

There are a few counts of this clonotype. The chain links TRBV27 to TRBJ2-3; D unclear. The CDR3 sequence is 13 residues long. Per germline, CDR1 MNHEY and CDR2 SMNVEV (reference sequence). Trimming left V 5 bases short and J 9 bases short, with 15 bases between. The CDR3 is CASSPDTGRTQYF. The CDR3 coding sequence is TGTGCCAGCAGTCCTGACACTGGGCGGACGCAGTATTTT.

CDR3 sequence reads: CATVQGGSSGNTIYF. CDR3 in DNA: TGTGCCACCGTTCAGGGGGGTTCCTCTGGAAACACCATATATTTT. This chain uses TRBV10-3 with TRBJ1-3, with 7 bases aligning to TRBD1. The CDR3 is made up of 15 amino acids. Per the germline V gene, CDR1 is ENHRY and CDR2 is SYGVKD. The V segment lost 10 bases and the J segment 0 bases; nucleotides outside the gene matches: 9.

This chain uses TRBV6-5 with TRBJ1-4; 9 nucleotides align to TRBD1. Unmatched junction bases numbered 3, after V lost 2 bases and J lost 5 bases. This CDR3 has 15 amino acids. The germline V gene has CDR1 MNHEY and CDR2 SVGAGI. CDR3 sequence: CASSYLGQGNEKLFF. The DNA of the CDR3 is TGTGCCAGCAGTTACCTGGGACAGGGCAATGAAAAACTGTTTTTT.

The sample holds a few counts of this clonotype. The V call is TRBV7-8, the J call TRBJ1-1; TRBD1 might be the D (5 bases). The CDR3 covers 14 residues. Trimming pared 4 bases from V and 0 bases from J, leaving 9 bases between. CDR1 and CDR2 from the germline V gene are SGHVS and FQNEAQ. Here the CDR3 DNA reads TGTGCCAGCAGCTACAGGATCATGAACACTGAAGCTTTCTTT. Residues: CASSYRIMNTEAFF.

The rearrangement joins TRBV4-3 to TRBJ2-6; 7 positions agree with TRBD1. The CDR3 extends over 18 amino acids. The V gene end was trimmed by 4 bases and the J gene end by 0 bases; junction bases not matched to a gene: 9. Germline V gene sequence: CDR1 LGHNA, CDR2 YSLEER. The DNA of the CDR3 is TGCGCCAGCAGCCGGCCGGGACAGAGGGTCTCTGGGGCCAACGTCCTGACTTTC. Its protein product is CASSRPGQRVSGANVLTF.

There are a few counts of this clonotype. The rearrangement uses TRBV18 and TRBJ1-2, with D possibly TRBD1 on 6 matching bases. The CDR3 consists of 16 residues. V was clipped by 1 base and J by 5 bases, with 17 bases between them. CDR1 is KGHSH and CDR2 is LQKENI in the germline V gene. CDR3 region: CASSPLGGQVAYGYTF. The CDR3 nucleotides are TGTGCCAGCTCACCACTCGGGGGGCAGGTGGCGTATGGCTACACCTTC.

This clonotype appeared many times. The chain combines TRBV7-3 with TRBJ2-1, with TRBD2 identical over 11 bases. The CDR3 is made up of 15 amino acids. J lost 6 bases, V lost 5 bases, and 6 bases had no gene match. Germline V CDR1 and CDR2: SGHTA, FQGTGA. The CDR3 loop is CASSKLAGDTNEQFF. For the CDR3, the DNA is TGTGCCAGCAGCAAACTAGCGGGGGATACCAATGAGCAGTTCTTC.

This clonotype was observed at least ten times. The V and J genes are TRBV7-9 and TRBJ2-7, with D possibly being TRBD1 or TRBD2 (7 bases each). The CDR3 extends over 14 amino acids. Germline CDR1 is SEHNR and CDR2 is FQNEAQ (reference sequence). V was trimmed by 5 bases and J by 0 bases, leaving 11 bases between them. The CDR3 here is CASSPRGGSYEQYF. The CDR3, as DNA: TGTGCCAGCAGCCCCAGGGGGGGCTCCTACGAGCAGTACTTC.

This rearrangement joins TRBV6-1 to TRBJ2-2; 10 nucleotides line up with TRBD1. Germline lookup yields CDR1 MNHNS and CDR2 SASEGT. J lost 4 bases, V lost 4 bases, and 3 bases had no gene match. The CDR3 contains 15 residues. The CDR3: CASSGRQGATGELFF. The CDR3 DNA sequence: TGTGCCAGCAGTGGGAGACAGGGGGCCACCGGGGAGCTGTTTTTT.

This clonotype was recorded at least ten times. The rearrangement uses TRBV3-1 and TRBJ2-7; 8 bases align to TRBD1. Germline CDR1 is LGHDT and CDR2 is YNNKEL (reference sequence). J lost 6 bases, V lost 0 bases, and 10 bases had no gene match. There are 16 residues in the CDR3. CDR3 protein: CASSQDLRQGSSEQYF. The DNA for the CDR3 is TGTGCCAGCAGCCAAGATCTGAGACAGGGGAGCAGCGAGCAGTACTTC.

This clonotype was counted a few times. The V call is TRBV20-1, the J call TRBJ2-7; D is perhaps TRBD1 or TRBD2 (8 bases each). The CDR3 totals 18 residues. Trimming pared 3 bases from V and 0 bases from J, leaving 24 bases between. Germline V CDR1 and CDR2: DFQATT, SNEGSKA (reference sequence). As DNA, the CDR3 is TGCAGTGCTAGGAGAGGACAGGGCGGCGGGGGGAGCTCCTACGAGCAGTACGTC. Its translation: CSARRGQGGGGSSYEQYV.

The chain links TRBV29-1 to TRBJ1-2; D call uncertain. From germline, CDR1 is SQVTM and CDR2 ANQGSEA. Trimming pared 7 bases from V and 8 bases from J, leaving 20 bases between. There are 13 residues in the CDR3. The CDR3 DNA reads TGCAGCGGGAACTCGGGAGGCGGGTACGGCTACACCTTC. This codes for CSGNSGGGYGYTF.

The CDR3 spells CASSPPGLNQPQHF. The CDR3 region has the DNA TGCGCCAGCAGCCCTCCAGGTCTCAATCAGCCCCAGCATTTT. The chain is built from TRBV4-1 and TRBJ1-5; D unclear. V was pared by 4 bases and J by 3 bases, with 10 bases between. The CDR3 has 14 amino acids. CDR1 and CDR2 (germline): MGHRA, YSYEKL.